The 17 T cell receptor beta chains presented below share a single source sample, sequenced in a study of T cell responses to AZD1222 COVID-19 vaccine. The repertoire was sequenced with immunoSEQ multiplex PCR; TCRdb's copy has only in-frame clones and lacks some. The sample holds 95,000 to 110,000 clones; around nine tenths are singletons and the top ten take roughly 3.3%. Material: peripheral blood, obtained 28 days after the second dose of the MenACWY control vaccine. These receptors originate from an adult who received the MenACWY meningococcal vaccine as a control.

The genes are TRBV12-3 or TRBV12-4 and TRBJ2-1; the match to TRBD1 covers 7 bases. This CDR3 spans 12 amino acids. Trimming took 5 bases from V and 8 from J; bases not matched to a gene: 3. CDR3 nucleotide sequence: TGTGCCAGCAGTGTCACAGGGGATGAGCAGTTCTTC. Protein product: CASSVTGDEQFF.

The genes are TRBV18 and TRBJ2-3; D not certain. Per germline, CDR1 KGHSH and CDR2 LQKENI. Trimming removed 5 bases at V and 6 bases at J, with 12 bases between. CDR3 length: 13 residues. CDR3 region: CASSTRQEDTQYF. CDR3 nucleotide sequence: TGTGCCAGCTCAACCCGACAAGAGGATACGCAGTATTTT.

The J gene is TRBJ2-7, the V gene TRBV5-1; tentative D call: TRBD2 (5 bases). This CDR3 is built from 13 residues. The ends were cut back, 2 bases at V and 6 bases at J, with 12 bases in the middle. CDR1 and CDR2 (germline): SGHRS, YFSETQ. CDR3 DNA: TGCGCCAGCAGCTTTGCCATCGGAGGCGAGCAGTACTTC. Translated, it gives CASSFAIGGEQYF.

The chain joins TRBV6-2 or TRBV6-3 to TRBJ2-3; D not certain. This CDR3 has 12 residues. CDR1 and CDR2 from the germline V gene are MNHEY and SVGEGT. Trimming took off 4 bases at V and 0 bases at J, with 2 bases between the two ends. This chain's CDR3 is CASSFSTDTQYF. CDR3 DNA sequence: TGTGCCAGCAGTTTTAGCACAGATACGCAGTATTTT.

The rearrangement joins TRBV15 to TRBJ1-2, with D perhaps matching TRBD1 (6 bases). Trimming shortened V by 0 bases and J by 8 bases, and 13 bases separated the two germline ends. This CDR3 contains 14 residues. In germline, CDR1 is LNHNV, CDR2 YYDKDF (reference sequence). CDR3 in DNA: TGTGCCACCAGCAGAGATTACAGGGTGGAAGGCTACACCTTC. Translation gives CATSRDYRVEGYTF.

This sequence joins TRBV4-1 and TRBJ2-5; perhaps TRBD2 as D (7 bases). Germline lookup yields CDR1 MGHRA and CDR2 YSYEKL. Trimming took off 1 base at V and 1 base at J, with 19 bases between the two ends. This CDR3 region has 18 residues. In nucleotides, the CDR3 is TGCGCCAGCAGCCAAGTCTCTCATGGGGGGGGCGGCCAAGAGACCCAGTACTTC. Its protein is CASSQVSHGGGGQETQYF.

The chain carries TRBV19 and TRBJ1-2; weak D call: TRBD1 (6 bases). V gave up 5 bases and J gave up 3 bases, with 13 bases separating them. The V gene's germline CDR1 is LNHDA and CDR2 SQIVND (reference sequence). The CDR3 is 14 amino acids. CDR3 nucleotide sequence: TGTGCCAGTAGTCCTGGGGGGCAGCACTATGGCTACACCTTC. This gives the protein CASSPGGQHYGYTF.

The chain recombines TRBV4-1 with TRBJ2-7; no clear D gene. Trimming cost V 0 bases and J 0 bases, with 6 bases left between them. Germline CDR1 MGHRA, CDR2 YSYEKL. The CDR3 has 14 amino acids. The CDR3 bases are TGCGCCAGCAGCCAAGAGCCCAGCTCCTACGAGCAGTACTTC. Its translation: CASSQEPSSYEQYF.

The CDR3, as DNA: TGTGCCAGCAGCTTAGGGGATCGAGGCGCTGAAGCTTTCTTT. Translation gives CASSLGDRGAEAFF. The V gene is TRBV7-2, the J gene TRBJ1-1; no clear D. The CDR3 contains 14 residues. V dropped 1 base and J dropped 6 bases, with 12 bases sitting between them. The germline V gene has CDR1 SGHTA and CDR2 FQGNSA.

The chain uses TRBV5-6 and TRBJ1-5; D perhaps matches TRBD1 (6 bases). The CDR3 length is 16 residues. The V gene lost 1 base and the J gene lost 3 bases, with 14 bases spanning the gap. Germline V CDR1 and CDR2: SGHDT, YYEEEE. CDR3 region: CASSLRGAKTNQPQHF. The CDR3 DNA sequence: TGTGCCAGCAGCTTGAGGGGGGCGAAGACCAATCAGCCCCAGCATTTT.

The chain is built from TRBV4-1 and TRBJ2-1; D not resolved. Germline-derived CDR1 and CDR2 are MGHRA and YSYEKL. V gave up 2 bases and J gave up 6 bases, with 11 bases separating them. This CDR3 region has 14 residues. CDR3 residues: CASSQSFGPNEQFF. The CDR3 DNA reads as TGCGCCAGCAGCCAATCGTTCGGGCCCAATGAGCAGTTCTTC.

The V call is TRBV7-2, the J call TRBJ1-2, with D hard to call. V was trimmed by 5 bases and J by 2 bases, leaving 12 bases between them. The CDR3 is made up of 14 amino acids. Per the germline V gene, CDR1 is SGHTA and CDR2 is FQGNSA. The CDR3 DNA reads TGTGCCAGCAGCCCCCGCCGGACGAACTATGGCTACACCTTC. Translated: CASSPRRTNYGYTF.

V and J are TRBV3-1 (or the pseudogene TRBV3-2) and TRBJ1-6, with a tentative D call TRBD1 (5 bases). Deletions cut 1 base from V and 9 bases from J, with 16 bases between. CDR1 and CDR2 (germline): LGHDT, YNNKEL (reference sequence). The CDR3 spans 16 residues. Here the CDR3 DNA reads TGTGCCAGCAGCCAAGGGGGCGCGGGTGTAGGTTCACCCCTCCACTTT. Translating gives CASSQGGAGVGSPLHF.

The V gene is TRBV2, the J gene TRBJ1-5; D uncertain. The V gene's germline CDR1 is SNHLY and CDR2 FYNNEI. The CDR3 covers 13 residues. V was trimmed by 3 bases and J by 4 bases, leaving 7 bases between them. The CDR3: CASSEGRNQPQHF. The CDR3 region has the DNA TGTGCCAGCAGTGAGGGGAGGAATCAGCCCCAGCATTTT.

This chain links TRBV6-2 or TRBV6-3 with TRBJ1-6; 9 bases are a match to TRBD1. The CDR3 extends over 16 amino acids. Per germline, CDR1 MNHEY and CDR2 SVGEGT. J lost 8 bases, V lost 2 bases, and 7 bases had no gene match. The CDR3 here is CASSYLPRTGDSPLHF. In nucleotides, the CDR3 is TGTGCCAGCAGTTACCTTCCGAGGACAGGGGATTCACCCCTCCACTTT.

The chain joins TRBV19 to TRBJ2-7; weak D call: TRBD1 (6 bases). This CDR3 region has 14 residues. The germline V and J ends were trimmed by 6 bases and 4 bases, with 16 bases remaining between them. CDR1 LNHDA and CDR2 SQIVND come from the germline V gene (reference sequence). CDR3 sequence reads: CASSKGVPRYEQYF. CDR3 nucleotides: TGTGCCAGTAGCAAGGGGGTACCCCGGTACGAGCAGTACTTC.

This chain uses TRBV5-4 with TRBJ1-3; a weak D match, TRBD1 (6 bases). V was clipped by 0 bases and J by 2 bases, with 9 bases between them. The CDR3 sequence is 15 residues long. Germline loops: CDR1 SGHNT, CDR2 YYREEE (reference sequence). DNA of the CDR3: TGTGCCAGCAGCTTGGACAGGGAGGCTGGAAACACCATATATTTT. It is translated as CASSLDREAGNTIYF.